Listed below are T cell receptor beta chains from one sample, sequenced in a study of early T cells in non-severe SARS-CoV-2 infection. TCRdb redid the calling of the 5' RACE reads with MiXCR, one entry per CDR3 protein. The repertoire holds 37,000 or so distinct CDR3 sequences, with roughly 5.9% as singletons. Sequenced material: whole blood. The receptors stem from an adult who was a healthcare worker with PCR-confirmed SARS-CoV-2 infection or an uninfected control (not recorded which). The CDR3 runs from the conserved cysteine through the conserved F or W. A D gene is named only where the DNA matches it firmly. Size is stated for part of the rows, as once, few or many counts, or as a class when the clone is expanded.

V	J	size	D	CDR3	DNA
TRBV20-1	TRBJ2-5	many	TRBD1	CSAEPGGSETQYF	TGCAGTGCTGAACCAGGGGGCTCGGAGACCCAGTACTTC
TRBV5-1	TRBJ1-6	many	TRBD1	CASSPGTGVVSPLHF	TGCGCCAGCAGCCCCGGGACAGGGGTCGTTTCACCCCTCCACTTT
TRBV29-1	TRBJ2-3	many	.	CSVEYRVADTQYF	TGCAGCGTTGAATACAGGGTCGCAGATACGCAGTATTTT
TRBV7-2	TRBJ1-6	many	.	CASSFYNSPLHF	TGTGCCAGCAGCTTTTATAATTCACCCCTCCACTTT
TRBV7-2	TRBJ1-2	.	.	CASSPGIISYGYTF	TGTGCCAGCAGCCCAGGGATAATAAGCTATGGCTACACCTTC
TRBV20-1	TRBJ2-7	many	.	CSARDMRVSSYEQYF	TGCAGTGCTAGAGACATGCGGGTCTCCTCGTACGAGCAGTACTTC
TRBV28	TRBJ2-7	.	.	CASKADSYEQYF	TGTGCCTCCAAAGCCGACTCCTACGAGCAGTACTTC
TRBV6-6	TRBJ1-1	few	TRBD1	CASTPGQGSRRGEAFF	TGTGCCAGCACACCGGGACAGGGTTCTCGAAGGGGTGAAGCTTTCTTT
TRBV24-1	TRBJ2-3	.	.	CATSGYTDTQYF	TGTGCCACCAGTGGCTACACAGATACGCAGTATTTT
TRBV15	TRBJ2-1	many	.	CATSRVRGNYNEQFF	TGTGCCACCAGCAGAGTGCGGGGCAACTACAATGAGCAGTTCTTC
TRBV11-2	TRBJ2-1	few	.	CASSPRGGQSSYNEQFF	TGTGCCAGCAGCCCCAGGGGGGGGCAAAGCTCCTACAATGAGCAGTTCTTC
TRBV28	TRBJ2-1	many	.	CASSSGLSNEQFF	TGTGCCAGCAGTTCAGGACTCTCCAATGAGCAGTTCTTC
TRBV28	TRBJ2-1	many	TRBD2	CASSLLGTSNEQFF	TGTGCCAGCAGTTTGCTAGGGACTAGCAATGAGCAGTTCTTC
TRBV20-1	TRBJ1-6	few	.	CSASDDLGGSPLHF	TGCAGTGCTAGCGACGACTTGGGGGGTTCACCCCTCCACTTT
TRBV24-1	TRBJ2-1	many	TRBD2	CATSEGLAKGEQFF	TGTGCCACCAGTGAGGGACTAGCGAAGGGTGAGCAGTTCTTC
TRBV5-1	TRBJ2-3	many	TRBD2	CASSPGTRTDTQYF	TGCGCCAGCAGCCCCGGGACTAGAACAGATACGCAGTATTTC
TRBV7-6	TRBJ2-1	many	TRBD2	CASSLRIGTNLYNEQFF	TGTGCCAGCAGCTTACGAATCGGGACTAACTTATACAATGAGCAGTTCTTC
TRBV6-5	TRBJ2-3	many	.	CASSYSHGVDTQYF	TGTGCCAGCAGTTACTCTCATGGCGTGGATACGCAGTATTTT
TRBV20-1	TRBJ1-4	many	.	CSAPWEGEKLFF	TGCAGTGCTCCCTGGGAGGGGGAAAAACTGTTTTTT
TRBV24-1	TRBJ1-1	.	TRBD1	CATRAGGTEAFF	TGTGCCACCAGGGCAGGGGGCACTGAAGCTTTCTTT
TRBV7-7	TRBJ2-2	.	.	CATSAAGTGELFF	TGTGCTACCTCAGCGGCGGGCACCGGGGAGCTGTTTTTT
TRBV6-1	TRBJ1-5	many	.	CASSAPAGGRGGNQPQHF	TGTGCCAGCAGTGCTCCCGCAGGTGGGCGGGGAGGCAATCAGCCCCAGCATTTT
TRBV30	TRBJ1-1	many	.	CAWNLVAGMNTEAFF	TGTGCCTGGAATTTGGTGGCGGGAATGAACACTGAAGCTTTCTTT
TRBV5-4	TRBJ2-7	.	.	CASSLGAGVNYEQYF	TGTGCCAGCAGCTTGGGGGCAGGGGTGAACTACGAGCAGTACTTC
TRBV12-3/TRBV12-4	TRBJ2-2	.	TRBD2	CASRRTSGTAQSTGELFF	TGTGCCAGCAGGAGGACTAGCGGGACCGCCCAGAGCACCGGGGAGCTGTTTTTT
TRBV10-3	TRBJ1-1	.	.	CAISESAPDTEAFF	TGTGCCATCAGTGAGTCGGCGCCGGACACTGAAGCTTTCTTT
TRBV10-3	TRBJ1-1	medium-sized	.	CAISESRGEAFF	TGTGCCATCAGTGAGTCGAGGGGTGAAGCTTTCTTT
TRBV7-3	TRBJ2-2	many	.	CASSSFGGANGELFF	TGTGCCAGCAGCTCCTTTGGAGGGGCGAACGGGGAGCTGTTTTTT
TRBV6-6	TRBJ1-2	many	.	CASSSKWGYTF	TGTGCCAGCAGTTCCAAGTGGGGCTACACCTTC
TRBV7-9	TRBJ2-7	many	TRBD1	CASSLGLRGPYEQYF	TGTGCCAGCAGCTTAGGCCTCAGGGGGCCCTACGAGCAGTACTTC
TRBV20-1	TRBJ1-1	many	TRBD1	CRGQKMNTEAFF	TGCAGGGGACAGAAAATGAACACTGAAGCTTTCTTT
TRBV9	TRBJ2-5	.	TRBD2	CASSVAGGPLETQYF	TGTGCCAGCAGCGTAGCGGGAGGGCCGCTGGAGACCCAGTACTTC
TRBV5-5	TRBJ1-2	many	.	CASSLDRDGYTF	TGTGCCAGCAGCTTGGATCGGGACGGCTACACCTTC
TRBV6-2/TRBV6-3	TRBJ2-3	many	.	CASSLGSWTPTQYF	TGTGCCAGCAGCCTTGGCTCCTGGACCCCCACGCAGTATTTT
TRBV4-1	TRBJ2-3	many	TRBD2	CASSRTLAGSTDTQYF	TGCGCCAGCAGCCGAACCCTAGCGGGGAGCACAGATACGCAGTATTTT
TRBV7-9	TRBJ1-2	many	.	CASSLDTHGYTF	TGTGCCAGCAGCCTCGACACTCATGGCTACACCTTC
TRBV7-8	TRBJ1-4	many	.	CASSGTRGNEKLFF	TGTGCCAGCAGCGGGACGAGGGGGAATGAAAAACTGTTTTTT
TRBV12-3/TRBV12-4	TRBJ2-7	many	TRBD1	CASSTTGGEQYF	TGTGCCAGCAGCACAACAGGGGGCGAGCAGTACTTC
TRBV5-1	TRBJ2-5	many	TRBD1	CASSWGTGSSQETQYF	TGCGCCAGCAGCTGGGGGACAGGGAGTTCGCAAGAGACCCAGTACTTC
TRBV27	TRBJ2-3	many	.	CASTLRGTDTDTQYF	TGTGCCAGCACCCTGAGGGGGACCGACACAGATACGCAGTATTTT
TRBV10-3	TRBJ2-7	.	TRBD1	CAISGGQKDGYEQYF	TGTGCCATCAGTGGGGGACAGAAGGACGGCTACGAGCAGTACTTC
TRBV4-2	TRBJ1-6	many	TRBD1	CASSRGQGRNSPLHF	TGTGCCAGCAGCCGTGGACAGGGTCGAAATTCACCCCTCCACTTT
TRBV7-9	TRBJ1-5	many	.	CASSFTGRDQPQHF	TGTGCCAGCAGCTTCACAGGGAGGGATCAGCCCCAGCATTTT
TRBV6-1	TRBJ1-5	many	.	CASSKTGSNQPQHF	TGTGCCAGCAGTAAAACAGGAAGCAATCAGCCCCAGCATTTT
TRBV7-6	TRBJ2-1	many	TRBD2	CASSLDALAGGRWNEQFF	TGTGCCAGCAGCTTAGACGCGCTAGCGGGGGGGCGATGGAATGAGCAGTTCTTC
TRBV9	TRBJ2-5	many	.	CASSVDSIETQYF	TGTGCCAGCAGCGTAGACTCGATAGAGACCCAGTACTTC
TRBV2	TRBJ1-1	few	.	CASSRAGNTEAFF	TGTGCCAGCTCCCGGGCCGGGAACACTGAAGCTTTCTTT
TRBV20-1	TRBJ2-1	.	TRBD1	CSAIPPGGHEQFF	TGCAGTGCTATCCCCCCAGGGGGCCATGAGCAGTTCTTC
TRBV20-1	TRBJ2-3	many	TRBD2	CSAPLLAGGDTQYF	TGCAGTGCGCCTCTTCTAGCGGGGGGTGATACGCAGTATTTT
TRBV7-9	TRBJ1-6	.	.	CASSLDGNSPLHF	TGTGCCAGCAGCTTAGATGGGAATTCACCCCTCCACTTT
TRBV15	TRBJ1-5	few	.	CATSPDLNQPQHF	TGTGCCACCAGCCCAGACCTCAATCAGCCCCAGCATTTT
TRBV12-3/TRBV12-4	TRBJ1-2	.	TRBD1	CASRSTGGGHGYTF	TGTGCCAGCAGATCGACAGGGGGAGGTCATGGCTACACCTTC
TRBV7-2	TRBJ1-6	.	TRBD1	CASSYGQGTSPLHF	TGTGCCAGCAGCTATGGACAGGGGACTTCACCCCTCCACTTT
TRBV25-1	TRBJ2-6	many	.	CASSALGGKSSGANVLTF	TGTGCCAGCAGTGCTCTCGGGGGCAAGAGCTCTGGGGCCAACGTCCTGACTTTC
TRBV28	TRBJ1-2	.	.	CASSFPGPYGYTF	TGTGCCAGCAGTTTCCCAGGCCCCTATGGCTACACCTTC